The 16 T cell receptor beta chains below come from one sample, sequenced in a study of radiation and T cells in renal cell carcinoma. Described time point: blood 4 weeks post-SBRT, at nephrectomy. Treatment in this sample: 15 Gy SBRT to primary tumor, nephrectomy 4 weeks later. Clones were read by immunoSEQ multiplex PCR, and TCRdb kept only the in-frame ones, dropping some. The sample includes tens of thousands of clones, 70% to 90% of them seen just once. This sample comprised blood, obtained from a patient whose treatment included radiotherapy and nephrectomy. These receptors all stem from a woman aged 55 to 70 with renal cell carcinoma.

The chain links TRBV7-8 to TRBJ1-2, with 7 bases lining up with TRBD1. This CDR3 contains 13 residues. The germline V gene encodes CDR1 SGHVS and CDR2 FQNEAQ. The V gene end was trimmed by 6 bases and the J gene end by 4 bases; junction bases not matched to a gene: 5. The CDR3: CASRPGTAYGYTF. For the CDR3, the DNA is TGTGCCAGCAGGCCCGGGACAGCCTATGGCTACACCTTC.

There are a few counts of this clone. The J gene is TRBJ1-1, the V gene TRBV19; D unclear. V lost 7 bases to trimming and J lost 3 bases, with 15 bases between them. In germline, CDR1 is LNHDA, CDR2 SQIVND (reference sequence). The CDR3 is 14 amino acids. The CDR3 coding sequence is TGTGCCAGTACCCGGCGGCAGGAAGACACTGAAGCTTTCTTT. Its protein product is CASTRRQEDTEAFF.

The genes are TRBV5-1 and TRBJ2-2, with 9 bases lining up with TRBD2. V lost 0 bases to trimming and J lost 3 bases; unmatched junction nucleotides: 6. The CDR3 runs to 17 residues. Germline CDR1 and CDR2: SGHRS and YFSETQ. CDR3 sequence reads: CASSLEARGGDTGELFF. CDR3 bases: TGCGCCAGCAGCTTGGAGGCGCGGGGGGGCGACACCGGGGAGCTGTTTTTT.

The chain joins TRBV5-4 to TRBJ2-7, with TRBD2 matching over 16 bases. Trimming took 4 bases from V and 4 from J; bases not matched to a gene: 2. CDR1 and CDR2 from the germline V gene are SGHNT and YYREEE (reference sequence). This CDR3 is 15 amino acids long. CDR3 sequence reads: CASSQGLAGGYEQYF. CDR3 DNA sequence: TGTGCCAGCAGCCAGGGACTAGCGGGAGGGTACGAGCAGTACTTC.

The rearrangement joins TRBV6-5 to TRBJ1-2; no definite D call. Per germline, CDR1 MNHEY and CDR2 SVGAGI. The CDR3 has 13 residues. Trimming took off 11 bases at V and 4 bases at J, with 17 bases between the two ends. The CDR3 sequence is CAVSGMGSYGYTF. The CDR3 bases are TGTGCCGTCTCCGGAATGGGTTCCTATGGCTACACCTTC.

The table lists this clone with a count of one. The chain combines TRBV30 with TRBJ2-7; 11 bases fit TRBD2. CDR3 length: 18 residues. Germline V gives CDR1 GTSNPN, CDR2 SVGIG (reference sequence). J lost 0 bases, V lost 4 bases, and 14 bases had no gene match. The CDR3 coding sequence is TGTGCCTGGACCCCCTACCCCCGTACTAGCGGGAGCTCCTACGAGCAGTACTTC. This translates into CAWTPYPRTSGSSYEQYF.

V and J are TRBV27 and TRBJ2-7; 10 nucleotides align to TRBD1. The CDR3 runs to 14 residues. The V and J ends lost 4 bases and 4 bases, in that order; junction bases with no gene match: 4. Germline values: CDR1 MNHEY, CDR2 SMNVEV (reference sequence). CDR3 amino acids: CASSSGQGRYEQYF. In DNA form, the CDR3 reads TGTGCCAGCAGTTCGGGACAGGGGAGATACGAGCAGTACTTC.

J is TRBJ2-3 and V is TRBV7-2; D gene unclear. Trimming took 1 base from V and 2 from J, leaving 13 bases between them. This CDR3 contains 16 residues. Germline V gene sequence: CDR1 SGHTA, CDR2 FQGNSA. The chain's CDR3 is CASSLVSRPLTDTQYF. The CDR3 DNA follows: TGTGCCAGCAGCTTAGTGAGTAGGCCACTCACAGATACGCAGTATTTT.

The chain is built from TRBV28 and TRBJ2-3; 7 bases are shared with TRBD2. J was trimmed by 2 bases and V by 5 bases; bases with no gene match: 10. CDR3 length: 16 amino acids. Looked up from germline, CDR1 is MDHEN and CDR2 is SYDVKM. The CDR3 DNA reads as TGTGCCAGCAGTGGAGGCGGGGGAACTCCCACAGATACGCAGTATTTT. It yields the protein CASSGGGGTPTDTQYF.

This chain connects TRBV9 to TRBJ2-7; D unresolved. Germline loops: CDR1 SGDLS, CDR2 YYNGEE. CDR3 size: 12 residues. Trimming pared 3 bases from V and 5 bases from J, leaving 9 bases between. CDR3 sequence reads: CASSDPDDEQYF. The CDR3 DNA follows: TGTGCCAGCAGCGACCCGGACGACGAGCAGTACTTC.

The chain links TRBV4-1 to TRBJ1-4; 10 nucleotides line up with TRBD1. Unmatched junction bases numbered 9, after V lost 1 base and J lost 7 bases. The CDR3 loop spans 17 amino acids. Germline V gene lookup returns CDR1 MGHRA and CDR2 YSYEKL. Written as DNA, the CDR3 is TGCGCCAGCAGCCAAGGACGGACAGGGGGTGAAGGTGAAAAACTGTTTTTT. This encodes CASSQGRTGGEGEKLFF.

The chain joins TRBV19 to TRBJ2-2; D gene ambiguous. The CDR3 has 15 residues. Per the germline V gene, CDR1 is LNHDA and CDR2 is SQIVND (reference sequence). Trimming removed 3 bases from V and 3 bases from J, with 11 bases in between. The CDR3 nucleotides are TGTGCCAGTAGTATGTATGGGCCGGACACCGGGGAGCTGTTTTTT. Residues: CASSMYGPDTGELFF. The variable domain in full, completed from reference TRBV19 and TRBJ2-2, reads DGGITQSPKYLFRKEGQNVTLSCEQNLNHDAMYWYRQDPGQGLRLIYYSQIVNDFQKGDIAEGYSVSREKKESFPLTVTSAQKNPTAFYLCASSMYGPDTGELFFGEGSRLTVL.

Only one count was recorded for this clone. This sequence joins TRBV6-1 and TRBJ1-1; a weak D match, TRBD1 (5 bases). The CDR3 is 14 amino acids. From germline, CDR1 is MNHNS and CDR2 SASEGT. The V end was cut by 7 bases, the J end by 2 bases, with 14 bases between. CDR3 sequence: CASKRWDQNTEAFF. The CDR3, as DNA: TGTGCCAGCAAAAGATGGGACCAAAACACTGAAGCTTTCTTT.

The chain combines TRBV29-1 with TRBJ2-7; D is uncertain. CDR1 SQVTM and CDR2 ANQGSEA come from the germline V gene. The CDR3 runs to 14 residues. Trimming left V 4 bases short and J 2 bases short, with 15 bases between. The CDR3 DNA is TGCAGCGTTGTGAGGCAAGGTTTACCCTACGAGCAGTACTTC. The encoded protein is CSVVRQGLPYEQYF.

The chain is built from TRBV5-4 and TRBJ2-5; 8 bases align to TRBD2. CDR3 size: 14 residues. Trimming took 0 bases from V and 2 from J; bases not matched to a gene: 0. Germline V lookup: CDR1 SGHNT, CDR2 YYREEE (reference sequence). This CDR3 is CASSLGLAQETQYF. The CDR3 DNA reads as TGTGCCAGCAGCTTGGGACTAGCGCAAGAGACCCAGTACTTC.

Only one count was recorded for this clone. The V and J genes are TRBV6-5 and TRBJ2-3; D perhaps matches TRBD2 (6 bases). Between the trimmed V and J ends, which lost 6 bases and 0 bases, there was a span of 7 bases. The CDR3 is 13 residues long. Per germline, CDR1 MNHEY and CDR2 SVGAGI. The CDR3 is CASRSGSTDTQYF. CDR3 bases: TGTGCCAGCAGGAGCGGGAGCACAGATACGCAGTATTTT.